The clone carrying this TCR beta chain was recorded a few times. This sample stems from a study of control samples from healthy donors and cancer patients. The data were produced by immunoSEQ multiplex PCR, yet TCRdb's version contains in-frame clones alone and is incomplete. This sample yields 120,000 or so clones, of which 89% are seen a single time; 40% belongs to the top ten. The CDR3 consists of 14 residues. The germline V gene has CDR1 SGHTA and CDR2 FQGNSA. Trimming at V came to 3 bases and at J to 8 bases, leaving 7 bases not matched to a gene. The source material was blood. J is TRBJ1-5 and V is TRBV7-2; 7 bases are a match to TRBD1. The sequence was obtained from a man aged 50-60 years in good health. The CDR3 nucleotides are TGTGCCAGCAGCTTCGGAGGGGGCAGTGAGCCCCAGCATTTT. Translated, it gives CASSFGGGSEPQHF.